These 2 T cell receptor beta chains were all obtained from the same sample, sequenced in a study of shared clonotypes between healthy human individuals. Generated by immunoSEQ multiplex PCR, the TCRdb table keeps only in-frame clones and is missing some. The table shows some 1.5 million clones, with 98% occurring only once. Specimen: naive CD4+ T cells sorted from blood. Documented subset: CD45RA+ positively selected. The receptors were gathered from a man aged 30-40 years in good health.

V and J are TRBV10-2 and TRBJ1-2; maybe TRBD1 (5 bases). This CDR3 is 13 amino acids long. Germline V gene lookup returns CDR1 WSHSY and CDR2 SAAADI. V lost 3 bases, J lost 5 bases, and 10 bases lay in between. DNA for the CDR3: TGCGCCAGCAGTGATTTGGGGCCGTATGGCTACACCTTC. It encodes CASSDLGPYGYTF.

This clone was detected a few times. V and J are TRBV6-5 and TRBJ1-3; D is ambiguous. V lost 1 base to trimming and J lost 0 bases, with 4 bases between them. Germline CDR1 is MNHEY and CDR2 is SVGAGI. The CDR3 contains 14 residues. CDR3 protein: CASSYFSSGNTIYF. CDR3 nucleotide sequence: TGTGCCAGCAGTTACTTCAGCTCTGGAAACACCATATATTTT.